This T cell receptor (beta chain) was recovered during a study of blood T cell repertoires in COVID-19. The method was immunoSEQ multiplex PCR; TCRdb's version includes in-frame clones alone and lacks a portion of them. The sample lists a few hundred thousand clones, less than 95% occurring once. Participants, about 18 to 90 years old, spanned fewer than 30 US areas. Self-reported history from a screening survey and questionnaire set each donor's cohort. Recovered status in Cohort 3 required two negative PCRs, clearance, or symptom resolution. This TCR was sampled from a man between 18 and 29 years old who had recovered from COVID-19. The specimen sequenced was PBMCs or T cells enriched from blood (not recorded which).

CDR3 nucleotides: TGCAGCGTTAGGGCGGGATTGGGGGGGTTAGGTGACTTGAACACTGAAGCTTTCTTT. Its translation is CSVRAGLGGLGDLNTEAFF. The chain employs TRBV29-1 and TRBJ1-1; a possible D gene is TRBD1 (5 bases). The CDR3 is 19 residues long. The germline gives CDR1 SQVTM, CDR2 ANQGSEA. The V and J ends lost 5 bases and 0 bases respectively, with 28 bases between them.